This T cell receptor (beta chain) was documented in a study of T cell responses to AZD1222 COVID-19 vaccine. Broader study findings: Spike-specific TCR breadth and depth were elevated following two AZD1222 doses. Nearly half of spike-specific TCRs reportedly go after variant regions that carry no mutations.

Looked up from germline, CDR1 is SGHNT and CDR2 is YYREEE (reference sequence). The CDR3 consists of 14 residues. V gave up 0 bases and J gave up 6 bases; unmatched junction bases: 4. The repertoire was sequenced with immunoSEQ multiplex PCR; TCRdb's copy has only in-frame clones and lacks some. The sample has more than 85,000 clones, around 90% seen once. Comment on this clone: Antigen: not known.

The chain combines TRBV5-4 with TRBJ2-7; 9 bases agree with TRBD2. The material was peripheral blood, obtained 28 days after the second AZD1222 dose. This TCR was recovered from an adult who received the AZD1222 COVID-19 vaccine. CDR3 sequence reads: CASSLGAGGVEQYF. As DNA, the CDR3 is TGTGCCAGCAGCTTGGGCGCGGGGGGGGTCGAGCAGTACTTC.